The rows below give T cell receptor beta chains drawn from one sample of a study of OX40 agonist ivuxolimab in advanced cancers. Repertoires were generated with immunoSEQ multiplex PCR, while TCRdb's copy carries only in-frame clones and drops some. The data hold under 20,000 clones, with 76% observed a single time. The sequenced sample was CD4+ or CD8+ T cells sorted from blood, obtained in a trial of the OX40 agonist ivuxolimab. The receptors shown here come from an adult with an advanced solid tumor such as melanoma, head and neck, liver or kidney cancer. Both conserved end residues are part of each CDR3. The D gene is left open where the match is weak.

v_call	d_call	cdr3_length	cdr3_aa
TRBV19	TRBD1	15	CASSQTGSSNQPQHF
TRBV28	NA	16	CASRNRVTTTNEKLFF
TRBV28	NA	15	CASSLVRAASYEQYF
TRBV27	TRBD2	13	CASSLTSTYEQYF
TRBV7-8	TRBD2	20	CASSSYRRTSGGIAKNIQYF
TRBV7-6	NA	14	CASSFIPGLDEQYF
TRBV9	TRBD2	16	CASSTGTSGGQGEQYF
TRBV29-1	NA	10	CSGEDNEQFF
TRBV27	NA	13	CASSLSGGETQYF
TRBV9	NA	16	CASSGTGEGNTGELFF
TRBV5-1	NA	14	CASSASWGNTEAFF
TRBV5-1	NA	12	CASSLVSYEQYF
TRBV9	NA	14	CASSVGTSSTEAFF
TRBV14	TRBD1	17	CASSGYSGTAGAYEQYF
TRBV6-6	NA	15	CASSYEFYGGDTQYF
TRBV2	TRBD1	14	CASSGSDRQETQYF
TRBV9	NA	14	CASSVVGQTYEQYF
TRBV7-9	NA	11	CASSPGYEQYF
TRBV27	NA	16	CASSLSPSTASYGYTF
TRBV18	NA	15	CASSPGGTGTYEQYF